This T cell receptor (beta chain) is drawn from a study of blood T cells in healthy people across ages. Study-level background: Through template switching, about one barcoded beta molecule was captured per two T cells, as measured in model experiments.

A word on this clonotype: Its specificity is not known.

Whole-study results and caveats: From one million sequenced T cells, diversity estimates were lower bounds. A greater number of naive CD4+ cells and higher diversity distinguished long-lived donors from aged donors.

Germline V lookup: CDR1 LNHNV, CDR2 YYDKDF (reference sequence). The CDR3 is 15 amino acids. J gave up 2 bases and V 5 bases, and 6 bases lay outside the gene matches. The second PCR ran about 6 to 11 cycles with a sample-barcoded 5' primer and J-beta primers. TCRdb independently ran MiXCR on the 5' RACE reads; one entry per CDR3 protein. This table has about 640,000 distinct CDR3 sequences, roughly 58% appearing once. This sequence joins TRBV15 and TRBJ2-7; 10 nucleotides match TRBD1. Sequencing was carried out using blood. This clonotype was sampled from a man aged 60-69 years in good health. The CDR3 is CATSPDRGPPYEQYF. Written as DNA, the CDR3 is TGTGCCACCAGCCCAGACAGGGGGCCGCCCTACGAGCAGTACTTC.